This record concerns one T cell receptor beta chain sequence. Its antigen remains unknown. This entry is derived from a study of cytomegalovirus exposure and HLA in healthy donors. The donors gave bone marrow, and they were healthy. CDR3 size: 15 residues. Germline loops: CDR1 MGHDK, CDR2 SYGVNS. Unmatched junction bases numbered 6, after V lost 3 bases and J lost 2 bases. Both 60 Vbeta primers and 13 Jbeta primers went into the PCR. Here immunoSEQ multiplex PCR was the method, and the copy in TCRdb shows in-frame clones only, minus some. In the table there are 150,000 to 200,000 clones, roughly 82% of which are singletons. Study findings and constraints: It has been reported that TCR beta sequences accurately predicted the HLA-A and HLA-B alleles of most subjects. Researchers reported from a later analysis that most CMV-associated TCR beta chains appeared HLA-restricted. One variant, a missense change in DCLRE1C, was linked in a later analysis to TCR beta V- and J-gene trimming.

The sample taken for sequencing was PBMCs. The V gene is TRBV25-1, the J gene TRBJ1-1; 7 nucleotides align to TRBD1. This receptor was identified in a man aged 50 or older in good health and CMV-seropositive. The CDR3 nucleotides read TGTGCCAGCAGTGAGAGGGGGCTAACCAACACTGAAGCTTTCTTT. Translating gives CASSERGLTNTEAFF.